This T cell receptor beta chain was recorded in a study of cytomegalovirus exposure and HLA in healthy donors listed by TCRdb under 2017. The study in broad terms: An earlier analysis of about 560 of the donors reported about 300 Gb of sequence data and some 110 million unique TCR beta sequences obtained from around 190 million T cells. To predict cytomegalovirus infection status, the study combined high-throughput TCR immunosequencing, statistical association of individual TCRs with disease status, and machine learning. Donor age, sex, ethnicity and CMV serostatus were collected together with the repertoire data. A later genetic analysis took genome-wide SNP genotypes for about three fifths of the 666 donors and used that subset as a discovery cohort. The T cell repertoires of about 700 subjects were profiled by immunosequencing and related to cytomegalovirus serostatus. Because of strong linkage in the cohort, four or five DR-DQ haplotypes were treated as single units for association and clustering. Of the roughly 420 genotyped donors, 70% to 90% were placed in the genetic ancestry cluster associated with self-reported Caucasian donors. An earlier analysis of 587 of the donors used high-throughput TCR beta sequencing to judge whether each TCR beta V gene segment behaved as functional or pseudogenic. To study patterns of TCR occurrence, a later analysis re-analyzed previously published TCR beta repertoires from 500 to 850 donors and added high-resolution HLA genotyping. The study aimed to test whether signatures of past pathogen exposure could be identified by cataloging public T cell receptors. Class I and class II HLA loci were covered by the typing at four-digit resolution. Besides the first cohort of some 670 subjects, a separate validation cohort made up of 95 to 150 different subjects was used. All discovery cohort repertoires had been generated on a single sequencing platform. Typing coverage varied by locus: about 620-640 donors for A, B, C, DRB1 and DQB1; approximately 520 for DQA1; 600 to 610 for DPA1; some 470 for DPB1. On average, around 230,000 unique TCR beta nucleotide sequences were sequenced per donor among roughly 430 genotyped donors of the cohort, with about 17% of those sequences being non-productive. Rather than using new phenotypic data, the later analysis identified candidate immune exposures from TCR beta sequences and from how often those sequences occurred across donors. An early release that covered about 600 HLA-typed donors contained around 330 gigabases of sequencing data and 80 million or so unique TCR sequences.

Trimming takes 5 bases off V and 2 bases off J; junction bases not matched to a gene: 16. From its cysteine to its phenylalanine, the CDR3 spans 19 amino acids. The entry retains the CDR3 DNA only, 57 bases that are in frame from base 1. According to the germline V gene, CDR1 reads SGHAT and CDR2 reads FQNNGV. Remarks on this clone: Its antigen is currently not known. The input lacks base qualities; no much larger clone sits a single base away.

Study-level results and caveats: In a later genetic analysis, fewer N-insertions in productive TCRs were reported among donors in an Asian-associated ancestry cluster than the approximately 710-donor mean. In this cohort, only TCR beta chains were sequenced, and detectable features were limited by the absence of alpha or paired-chain data. CMV serostatus was the only immune exposure information available for the cohort. A total of around 150 TCR beta chains were listed by the study as associated with cytomegalovirus. Because HLA typing was missing for some donors at each locus, association tests included only the typed subset. A later analysis found that TCR association rates varied across HLA loci, with DRB1 alleles showing the most associated TCRs and HLA-C alleles the fewest. In a later analysis, more than 15,000 TCR beta sequences were associated with specific HLA alleles at a false discovery rate of 0.05. Compared with equally common non-associated chains, HLA-associated TCR beta chains in a later analysis were more clonally expanded and had lower generation probabilities. The sequencing pipeline was judged likely to have produced a cluster of highly shared sequence variants as a technical artifact. In both the original and validation cohorts, the classifier was reported to diagnose cytomegalovirus status with high specificity and sensitivity. Because counts were too low, approximately 15 rarely observed V segments, including chromosome 9 orphons, were excluded from the earlier analysis of several hundred of the donors. Linkage disequilibrium might explain the correlated functional status among segregating V segments, but an unknown experimental factor could not be excluded. An association between a missense DCLRE1C variant and V-gene and J-gene trimming of TCR beta chains was found in a later genetic analysis and replicated in an independent cohort. A later analysis found that most CMV-associated TCR beta chains appeared HLA-restricted, with HLA associations seemingly driven largely by CMV exposure. A few of the identified cytomegalovirus-associated TCR beta chains were confirmed in vitro to be specific for cytomegalovirus antigens. An earlier analysis of approximately 500 of the donors showed that most TCR beta V segments appeared in productive rearrangements either about 87% or about 30% of the time, which broadly matched IMGT annotations. Across donors, most TCR sequences were observed very rarely, whereas some public TCRs were present in many individuals. A later analysis reported that several top co-occurrence clusters appeared linked to parvovirus B19, influenza, CMV and Epstein-Barr virus. The presence/absence analyses assumed that sequencing depth was roughly uniform across donors, and that assumption may not be true. A further reported finding was that TCR beta sequences accurately predicted the HLA-A and HLA-B alleles for most subjects in the first cohort. The authors suggested that the approach could potentially be extended to other disease states and immunological phenotypes. Some IMGT-functional V segments, including TRBV6-2 and TRBV6-3, could not be told apart with the 87-base-pair reads, so those segments were excluded. When HLA alleles, especially DR and DQ, strongly co-occurred, TCR associations were difficult to assign to individual alleles.

The cohort was made up of 500 to 800 healthy bone marrow donors. At the time of sampling, all cohort members were nominally healthy, though unrecorded immune exposures were likely present. CMV serostatus was positive for about 300 and negative for 352 of the 666 cohort members, and was not recorded for this donor. Each donor provided a peripheral blood sample, and peripheral blood mononuclear cells were used for TCR beta sequencing. The Qiagen DNeasy Blood Extraction Kit was used to extract genomic DNA from the blood cell samples. The method behind the library was the immunoSEQ multiplex PCR assay. For the multiplex PCR, a mixture combining 60 forward primers for TCR Vbeta segments and 13 reverse primers for TCR Jbeta segments was used. The CDR3 region of rearranged TCR beta genes was amplified from genomic DNA with a multiplex PCR assay. The Illumina HiSeq System was used to sequence the amplified TCR beta libraries as 87-base-pair reads. The study's processing was this. A later analysis tallied 70 million to 100 million unique TCR beta chains across the 660 or so repertoires, and about 10 million of those chains were shared by two or more donors. A nearest-neighbor algorithm error-corrected the raw reads and collapsed the reads into unique sequences, merging closely related sequences to remove PCR and sequencing errors. V, D and J gene segments were assigned by aligning CDR3 sequences to IMGT reference sequences. For a sequence to be retained, a match of at least six nucleotides was required to both a V gene segment and a J gene segment. Rearrangements were called productive when the CDR3 lacked stop codons and stayed in frame with V and J; all others were non-productive. CDR3 was defined by IMGT convention, running from the second conserved V-encoded cysteine to the conserved J-encoded phenylalanine. The earlier analysis of around 640 of the donors excluded sequences that lacked an unambiguous match to a single V gene segment. An earlier analysis of approximately 590 of the donors called V segments functional above 56.7% productive rearrangements and segregating when the between-donor standard deviation exceeded 5%. A statistical classification framework was built for diagnosing cytomegalovirus status from the catalog of TCR beta chain sequences. In a later analysis, V and J genes were assigned by comparing TCR nucleotide sequences against IMGT/GENE-DB human TR gene sequences. Using the TCRdist pipeline, a later analysis assigned CDR3 sequences along with most-parsimonious VDJ recombination scenarios. A later analysis defined each TCR beta chain by its CDR3 amino acid sequence plus V-gene family, and excluded reads lacking a unique V-gene family. As a way to deal with suspected cross-contamination and a sequencing artifact, a later analysis dropped 450 to 600 nucleotide sequences that were highly shared and had low generation probability. For each public chain, a later analysis derived a clonal expansion index from normalized ranks of inferred template counts within each repertoire. A later analysis computed generation probabilities with a VDJ recombination model fitted to out-of-frame rearrangements, and checked the results against IGoR. A later analysis scored TCR-TCR, TCR-HLA and TCR-CMV co-occurrence with hypergeometric tests, applying a repertoire-size bias correction to TCR pairs. False discovery rates were estimated in a later analysis by permuting HLA or CMV assignments 20 times. In a later analysis, co-occurring TCRs were grouped with DBSCAN, and TCRdist sequence similarity was added when clustering was performed within HLA-allele-positive subsets. For co-occurrence clustering, repertoires with fewer than 30,000 or more than 120,000 public chains were excluded, along with roughly 5 repertoires with anomalous nucleotide sharing. The clones in this table, taken by TCRdb from immuneACCESS, are in-frame only. Not every clone is retained; where verified, under half of the shortfall comes from an unresolved V gene, and the cause of the rest is unknown. From that table come the V and J calls and clone size; the DNA was used to work out D and trimming. The sample profile shows roughly 43,000 clones; around two thirds of them were found once. Of the sample, around 8.7% falls within the top ten clones.

Sequenced sample: PBMCs. Recombination connected TRBV11-2 to TRBJ2-3; 10 bases in the middle match TRBD2. The receptor was isolated from a human donor in good health. The DNA sequence is as follows: TGTGCCAGCAGCCTCAATCGCCTAGCAGCGGGGGGGACCACAGATACGCAGTATTTT. It translates to CASSLNRLAAGGTTDTQYF.